A single sample is the source of the 22 T cell receptor beta chains below, sequenced in a study of neurological immune-mediated disorders. TCRdb reprocessed the 5' RACE reads via MiXCR and lists one record per CDR3 protein. Seen here are around 69,000 distinct CDR3 sequences, less than 5.5% observed once, and the top ten hold 6.5% to 7.5%. Sequencing used PBMCs. The origin of the receptors is a man aged 25-45 years with multiple sclerosis.

This clonotype was observed at least ten times. The rearrangement uses TRBV29-1 and TRBJ2-5, with unresolved D. The germline V and J ends were trimmed by 3 bases and 5 bases, with 4 bases remaining between them. CDR3 length: 10 amino acids. Germline assignment: CDR1 SQVTM and CDR2 ANQGSEA. In nucleotides, the CDR3 is TGCAGCGTTGAGGTGGAGACCCAGTACTTC. Translating it yields CSVEVETQYF. The full variable domain, rest sourced from reference TRBV29-1 and TRBJ2-5, is SAVISQKPSRDICQRGTSLTIQCQVDSQVTMMFWYRQQPGQSLTLIATANQGSEATYESGFVIDKFPISRPNLTFSTLTVSNMSPEDSSIYLCSVEVETQYFGPGTRLLVL.

This clonotype was seen more than once but under ten times. The chain combines TRBV24-1 with TRBJ2-3; D is unclear. CDR3 length: 15 amino acids. Germline loops: CDR1 KGHDR, CDR2 SFDVKD. The V and J ends lost 3 bases and 1 base respectively, with 10 bases between them. The CDR3: CATSDRGDRTDTQYF. The CDR3 DNA reads as TGTGCCACCAGTGATCGCGGAGACCGCACAGATACGCAGTATTTT.

The rearrangement uses TRBV6-5 and TRBJ1-1; D is possibly TRBD1 (5 bases). The ends were cut back, 0 bases at V and 1 base at J, with 9 bases in the middle. The CDR3 has 15 amino acids. Germline lookup yields CDR1 MNHEY and CDR2 SVGAGI. CDR3 coding DNA: TGTGCCAGCAGTTACTCCTTAGGGGCGAACACTGAAGCTTTCTTT. Its translation is CASSYSLGANTEAFF.

At least ten counts were recorded for this clonotype. This chain joins TRBV6-6 and TRBJ1-4, with 7 bases matching TRBD1. The germline V gene has CDR1 MNHNY and CDR2 SVGAGI (reference sequence). Germline trimming cut 6 bases from V and 2 bases from J; bases unmatched to any gene: 6. This CDR3 has 15 residues. As DNA, the CDR3 is TGTGCCAGCAGATCCCCCAGGGGGACTAATGAAAAACTGTTTTTT. It translates to CASRSPRGTNEKLFF.

This clonotype was found many times. This chain links TRBV5-5 with TRBJ1-2; 7 positions match TRBD1. This CDR3 has 13 amino acids. Germline V lookup: CDR1 SGHKS, CDR2 YYEKEE (reference sequence). V lost 4 bases to trimming and J lost 7 bases; unmatched junction nucleotides: 7. CDR3 region: CASSLLGGVGYTF. The CDR3 bases are TGTGCCAGCAGCCTCTTAGGGGGCGTTGGCTACACCTTC.

This clonotype occurred many times. The chain is built from TRBV7-8 and TRBJ2-7; D is perhaps TRBD1 (5 bases). Per the germline V gene, CDR1 is SGHVS and CDR2 is FQNEAQ. V lost 3 bases to trimming and J lost 6 bases, with 9 bases between them. The CDR3 is 12 residues long. The CDR3 DNA is TGTGCCAGCAGCTTCTCAGGGCCCGAGCAGTACGTC. Protein product: CASSFSGPEQYV.

This clonotype was recorded at least ten times. This sequence joins TRBV20-1 and TRBJ1-1; a weak D match, TRBD1 (5 bases). Trimming cost V 6 bases and J 7 bases, with 15 bases left between them. The CDR3 covers 12 residues. Germline lookup yields CDR1 DFQATT and CDR2 SNEGSKA (reference sequence). CDR3 sequence reads: CSARTGDGEAFF. CDR3 DNA sequence: TGCAGTGCCAGGACGGGGGACGGTGAAGCTTTCTTT.

In its sample, this clonotype was seen many times. The chain has TRBV6-5 and TRBJ1-6; 8 nucleotides align to TRBD1. The CDR3 length is 15 residues. Trimming at V came to 6 bases and at J to 6 bases, leaving 7 bases not matched to a gene. The V gene's germline CDR1 is MNHEY and CDR2 SVGAGI. Here the CDR3 DNA reads TGTGCCAGCAGATCACAGGGGGTCTTTAATTCACCCCTCCACTTT. Its protein is CASRSQGVFNSPLHF.

At least ten counts were recorded for this clonotype. The genes are TRBV10-3 and TRBJ1-1; D is ambiguous. CDR1 and CDR2 (germline): ENHRY, SYGVKD. CDR3 length equals 13 residues. The V end lost 7 bases, the J end lost 0 bases, and 9 bases lay between the germline ends. CDR3 sequence (DNA): TGTGCCATCAAAGGGCAGATGAACACTGAAGCTTTCTTT. Residues: CAIKGQMNTEAFF.

The CDR3 is CASRGPGEGEQYV. CDR3 bases: TGCGCCAGCAGAGGTCCAGGGGAAGGCGAGCAGTACGTC. The rearrangement links TRBV5-1 to TRBJ2-7, with D possibly TRBD1 on 6 matching bases. Deletions cut 5 bases from V and 6 bases from J, with 15 bases between. The CDR3 runs 13 residues. Germline CDR1 reads SGHRS; CDR2 reads YFSETQ.

Many counts were recorded for this clonotype. This chain links TRBV15 with TRBJ1-5; 9 bases align to TRBD1. J gave up 5 bases and V 5 bases, and 7 bases lay outside the gene matches. This CDR3 spans 15 amino acids. In germline, CDR1 is LNHNV, CDR2 YYDKDF (reference sequence). The CDR3 DNA is TGTGCCACCAGCGAGGACAGGGGTTTTTATCAGCCCCAGCATTTT. This encodes CATSEDRGFYQPQHF.

In this sample, this clonotype turned up many times. The V call is TRBV9, the J call TRBJ1-5; D call uncertain. Germline-derived CDR1 and CDR2 are SGDLS and YYNGEE. This CDR3 comprises 13 residues. The ends were cut back, 0 bases at V and 5 bases at J, with 6 bases in the middle. The CDR3 reads CASSVDSYQPQHF. CDR3 DNA: TGTGCCAGCAGCGTAGACAGCTATCAGCCCCAGCATTTT. Drawing the rest from reference TRBV9 and TRBJ1-5, the complete variable domain is DSGVTQTPKHLITATGQRVTLRCSPRSGDLSVYWYQQSLDQGLQFLIQYYNGEERAKGNILERFSAQQFPDLHSELNLSSLELGDSALYFCASSVDSYQPQHFGDGTRLSIL.

This clonotype was observed many times. This chain joins TRBV19 and TRBJ1-5; no reliable D call. The CDR3 has 13 residues. Germline V lookup: CDR1 LNHDA, CDR2 SQIVND (reference sequence). With 3 bases removed from V and 3 bases from J, the gap between germline ends came to 6 bases. The CDR3 DNA reads TGTGCCAGTAGTATGACATTCAATCAGCCCCAGCATTTT. Translation: CASSMTFNQPQHF.

This clonotype was picked up many times. This sequence joins TRBV24-1 and TRBJ1-2; D unclear. CDR3 size: 15 residues. Germline V CDR1 and CDR2: KGHDR, SFDVKD. The V end was cut by 4 bases, the J end by 7 bases, with 18 bases between. The CDR3 reads CATSEGREAVFGYTF. The CDR3 nucleotides read TGTGCCACCAGTGAGGGAAGAGAGGCGGTATTTGGCTACACCTTC.

This clonotype was seen many times. The chain couples TRBV3-1 to TRBJ1-2; D is possibly TRBD1 (5 bases). The CDR3 runs 15 residues. V was pared by 0 bases and J by 3 bases, with 11 bases between. CDR1 and CDR2 from the germline V gene are LGHDT and YNNKEL (reference sequence). CDR3 in DNA: TGTGCCAGCAGCCAAGATGGGCAGGGAGACTATGGCTACACCTTC. Residues: CASSQDGQGDYGYTF.

The gene calls are TRBV7-6 and TRBJ2-2; TRBD2 is a possible D gene (6 bases). The CDR3 contains 18 residues. From germline, CDR1 is SGHVS and CDR2 FNYEAQ. Trimming stripped 5 bases from V and 1 base from J, with 20 bases between. The CDR3 loop is CASSGRFTGLMNTGELFF. The CDR3 DNA is TGTGCCAGCAGCGGCCGATTTACGGGACTCATGAACACCGGGGAGCTGTTTTTT.

This clonotype was recorded at least ten times. J is TRBJ1-1 and V is TRBV6-5; D uncertain. This CDR3 region has 13 residues. V lost 2 bases and J 4 bases, leaving 8 bases between the germline ends. Germline-derived CDR1 and CDR2 are MNHEY and SVGAGI. This CDR3 is CASSYGVSTEAFF. CDR3 nucleotides: TGTGCCAGCAGTTACGGCGTTAGCACTGAAGCTTTCTTT.

This clonotype was seen many times. The rearrangement joins TRBV12-3 or TRBV12-4 to TRBJ2-7; the D call may be TRBD1 or TRBD2 (5 bases each). This CDR3 spans 14 amino acids. V lost 3 bases, J lost 7 bases, and 16 bases lay in between. The CDR3, as DNA: TGTGCCAGCAGTTTTCGGGGCACCCTTGAAGAGCAGTACTTC. Its translation: CASSFRGTLEEQYF.

This clonotype was observed at least ten times. The chain employs TRBV21-1 and TRBJ2-3; whether TRBD1, the table's D call, matches the DNA was not checked. TRBV21-1 is flagged as a pseudogene. The CDR3 is 15 amino acids. DNA for the CDR3: TGTGCCAGCAGCTTCCCCGAGGGGGCCACAGATACGCAGTATTTT. Translated, it gives CASSFPEGATDTQYF.

This clonotype was counted many times. This chain uses TRBV11-2 with TRBJ2-1; D is unclear. CDR1 and CDR2 from the germline V gene are SGHAT and FQNNGV. This CDR3 region has 13 residues. V was pared by 1 base and J by 9 bases, with 10 bases between. This chain's CDR3 is CASSLATVGEQFF. The CDR3 DNA reads as TGTGCCAGCAGCTTAGCTACCGTCGGTGAGCAGTTCTTC.

This clonotype showed up many times. V is TRBV15 and J is TRBJ2-7; 8 bases match TRBD1. The CDR3 length is 16 residues. V lost 3 bases, J lost 3 bases, and 10 bases stayed unmatched. Germline CDR1 LNHNV, CDR2 YYDKDF (reference sequence). CDR3 nucleotide sequence: TGTGCCACCAGCAGGGAGACAGGGGACCCCCTCTACGAGCAGTACTTC. Translation gives CATSRETGDPLYEQYF.

The CDR3 DNA sequence: TGTGCCAGCAGCACCAACCATCTGATCTCCTACAATGAGCAGTTCTTC. This sequence encodes CASSTNHLISYNEQFF. The chain carries TRBV11-3 and TRBJ2-1; D is undetermined. Trimming removed 5 bases at V and 0 bases at J, with 14 bases between. Looked up from germline, CDR1 is SGHNT and CDR2 is YENEEA. The CDR3 contains 16 residues.